These 21 T cell receptor beta chains share one sample of origin, sequenced in a study of blood T cell repertoires in COVID-19. TCRdb's table, derived via immunoSEQ multiplex PCR, lists solely in-frame clones and lacks some. In the table there are roughly 270,000 clones, approximately 82% of which are singletons. The sequencing input was PBMCs or T cells enriched from blood (not recorded which). These receptors were taken from a man in his forties who had been exposed to COVID-19.

V gene TRBV5-1 combines with J gene TRBJ1-4; tentatively, D is TRBD1 (6 bases). This CDR3 is 15 amino acids long. V was shortened by 4 bases and J by 8 bases, with 18 bases between the two germline ends. Per the germline V gene, CDR1 is SGHRS and CDR2 is YFSETQ. The CDR3 nucleotides read TGCGCCAGCAGCCCTACCAACAGGGAAGGCGAAAAACTGTTTTTT. This translates into CASSPTNREGEKLFF.

The V call is TRBV19, the J call TRBJ2-7, with 9 bases fitting TRBD2. The junction had 12 bases not matched to a gene; V was cut back by 3 bases and J by 3 bases. CDR1 is LNHDA and CDR2 is SQIVND in the germline V gene (reference sequence). The CDR3 sequence is 17 residues long. The CDR3, as DNA: TGTGCCAGTAGTATGGGCCGCGTGCTAGCGGGGAACTACGAGCAGTACTTC. It encodes CASSMGRVLAGNYEQYF.

The gene calls are TRBV5-6 and TRBJ1-6; D might be TRBD1 (6 bases). With 6 bases removed from V and 12 bases from J, the gap between germline ends came to 22 bases. Germline CDR1 and CDR2: SGHDT and YYEEEE. This CDR3 has 15 amino acids. CDR3 coding DNA: TGTGCCAGCACCTCGGCGGGGGCCAGTCTCTTACCCCTCCACTTT. Translated, it gives CASTSAGASLLPLHF.

This chain uses TRBV5-5 with TRBJ1-2; TRBD1 matches 8 bases. Trimming at V came to 0 bases and at J to 0 bases, leaving 10 bases not matched to a gene. Germline V CDR1 and CDR2: SGHKS, YYEKEE (reference sequence). The CDR3 is made up of 18 amino acids. The CDR3 nucleotides are TGTGCCAGCAGCTTGGTAGTCTTAGTGGGACAGGCTAACTATGGCTACACCTTC. It encodes CASSLVVLVGQANYGYTF.

The rearrangement links TRBV19 to TRBJ1-3; 10 positions agree with TRBD1. With 5 bases clipped from V and 4 bases from J, the junction kept 8 bases outside the gene matches. The CDR3 is made up of 16 amino acids. CDR1 is LNHDA and CDR2 is SQIVND in the germline V gene (reference sequence). The CDR3 here is CASSSRQGAIGNTIYF. In nucleotides, the CDR3 is TGTGCCAGTAGTTCCCGACAGGGGGCGATCGGAAACACCATATATTTT.

This chain joins TRBV30 and TRBJ1-2; perhaps TRBD1 as D (6 bases). The V gene lost 4 bases and the J gene lost 4 bases, with 16 bases spanning the gap. The CDR3 loop spans 14 amino acids. Germline values: CDR1 GTSNPN, CDR2 SVGIG (reference sequence). DNA for the CDR3: TGTGCCTGGACGCTCGGTCAGGGGATCTATGGCTACACCTTC. This gives the protein CAWTLGQGIYGYTF.

V usage is TRBV3-1 (or the pseudogene TRBV3-2) and J usage is TRBJ1-4, with no clear D. In germline, CDR1 is LGHDT, CDR2 YNNKEL (reference sequence). The CDR3 extends over 15 amino acids. V lost 5 bases to trimming and J lost 7 bases, with 17 bases between them. The CDR3 protein is CASSEVGRGSEKLFF. CDR3 DNA sequence: TGTGCCAGCAGCGAAGTCGGGAGAGGGAGTGAAAAACTGTTTTTT.

The chain recombines TRBV9 with TRBJ2-2; D unresolved. The ends were cut back, 4 bases at V and 0 bases at J, with 4 bases in the middle. Germline CDR1 is SGDLS and CDR2 is YYNGEE. The CDR3 contains 13 residues. The CDR3 bases are TGTGCCAGCAGCCCATCGAACACCGGGGAGCTGTTTTTT. Translating it yields CASSPSNTGELFF.

V is TRBV19 and J is TRBJ1-1; the match to TRBD1 covers 7 bases. Per the germline V gene, CDR1 is LNHDA and CDR2 is SQIVND (reference sequence). CDR3 size: 13 residues. The V segment lost 7 bases and the J segment 7 bases; nucleotides outside the gene matches: 9. CDR3 coding DNA: TGTGCCAGTATGGAACAGGGGTATGGTGAAGCTTTCTTT. As protein: CASMEQGYGEAFF.

The J gene is TRBJ1-5, the V gene TRBV30; no firm D call. The germline gives CDR1 GTSNPN, CDR2 SVGIG (reference sequence). The ends were cut back, 8 bases at V and 0 bases at J, with 17 bases in the middle. This CDR3 spans 15 amino acids. CDR3 region: CAVNSGVYSNQPQHF. The CDR3 DNA reads as TGTGCCGTCAACAGCGGGGTTTATAGCAATCAGCCCCAGCATTTT.

The V call is TRBV7-9, the J call TRBJ1-5; D possibly corresponds to TRBD1 (5 bases). Germline CDR1 SEHNR, CDR2 FQNEAQ (reference sequence). V lost 7 bases and J lost 7, with 11 bases in between. The CDR3 is made up of 12 amino acids. Written as DNA, the CDR3 is TGTGCCAGCACGGACGGGGGGCAGCCCCAGCATTTT. This translates into CASTDGGQPQHF.

This sequence joins TRBV2 and TRBJ2-2; the D is unclear. CDR1 SNHLY and CDR2 FYNNEI come from the germline V gene. The CDR3 is 16 amino acids. V gave up 2 bases and J gave up 0 bases, with 10 bases separating them. CDR3 sequence reads: CASSEIGPPNTGELFF. In DNA, the CDR3 is TGTGCCAGCAGTGAAATTGGGCCCCCGAACACCGGGGAGCTGTTTTTT.

The rearrangement uses TRBV6-5 and TRBJ1-3; perhaps TRBD1 as D (5 bases). This CDR3 has 15 residues. Germline CDR1 and CDR2: MNHEY and SVGAGI. V was clipped by 7 bases and J by 0 bases, with 13 bases between them. The CDR3: CASISTAGSGNTIYF. In nucleotides, the CDR3 is TGTGCCAGCATTTCGACAGCTGGCTCTGGAAACACCATATATTTT.

V and J are TRBV4-1 and TRBJ2-7; D perhaps matches TRBD1 (5 bases). The germline V gene has CDR1 MGHRA and CDR2 YSYEKL. Deletions cut 1 base from V and 5 bases from J, with 9 bases between. CDR3 length equals 13 residues. CDR3 loop: CASSQVTAHEQYF. The CDR3 coding sequence is TGCGCCAGCAGCCAAGTGACAGCCCACGAGCAGTACTTC.

The V call is TRBV9, the J call TRBJ2-7; 9 bases are a match to TRBD1. Losses at the gene ends were 3 bases for V and 3 bases for J; bases not matched to a gene: 4. The CDR3 runs to 14 residues. Germline assignment: CDR1 SGDLS and CDR2 YYNGEE. CDR3: CASSAGQGNYEQYF. The DNA of the CDR3 is TGTGCCAGCAGCGCCGGACAGGGGAACTACGAGCAGTACTTC.

The sample holds a few counts of this clone. The chain is built from TRBV6-4 and TRBJ1-1; a weak D match, TRBD1 (6 bases). Germline lookup yields CDR1 MRHNA and CDR2 SNTAGT. The V end lost 6 bases, the J end lost 2 bases, and 10 bases lay between the germline ends. The CDR3 sequence is 13 residues long. CDR3 loop: CASSSGTNTEAFF. The CDR3 DNA follows: TGTGCCAGCAGCTCCGGGACAAACACTGAAGCTTTCTTT.

The gene calls are TRBV3-1 (or the pseudogene TRBV3-2) and TRBJ2-1, with TRBD2 matching over 7 bases. The germline CDR1 and CDR2 sequences are LGHDT and YNNKEL (reference sequence). This CDR3 region has 13 residues. The V segment lost 8 bases and the J segment 4 bases; nucleotides outside the gene matches: 5. This CDR3 reads CASRTSEYNEQFF. In DNA form, the CDR3 reads TGTGCCAGCCGTACTAGCGAGTACAATGAGCAGTTCTTC.

The chain links TRBV2 to TRBJ1-6; no definite D call. The CDR3 covers 13 residues. From germline, CDR1 is SNHLY and CDR2 FYNNEI. The V gene lost 4 bases and the J gene lost 9 bases, with 10 bases spanning the gap. In DNA form, the CDR3 reads TGTGCCAGCAGTGTTTACGGGGTTTCACCCCTCCACTTT. This encodes CASSVYGVSPLHF.

The V gene is TRBV4-2, the J gene TRBJ1-1; 9 bases are a match to TRBD1. This CDR3 spans 15 amino acids. Germline V gene lookup returns CDR1 LGHNA and CDR2 YNFKEQ. The junction had 6 bases not matched to a gene; V was cut back by 1 base and J by 6 bases. The CDR3 reads CASSQATGGQPEAFF. The CDR3 DNA reads as TGTGCCAGCAGCCAAGCGACAGGGGGACAACCTGAAGCTTTCTTT.

The rearrangement uses TRBV12-3 or TRBV12-4 and TRBJ1-1; 7 bases align to TRBD1. The length of the CDR3 is 13 residues. Germline trimming cut 8 bases from V and 2 bases from J; bases unmatched to any gene: 5. CDR3 sequence reads: CASEYRGNTEAFF. The DNA for the CDR3 is TGTGCCAGCGAGTACAGGGGTAACACTGAAGCTTTCTTT.

This sequence joins TRBV7-8 and TRBJ2-7; 9 nucleotides align to TRBD1. J gave up 5 bases and V 4 bases, and 3 bases lay outside the gene matches. In germline, CDR1 is SGHVS, CDR2 FQNEAQ. This CDR3 spans 13 amino acids. CDR3 amino acids: CASSSGTGNEQYF. The CDR3 DNA reads as TGTGCCAGCAGCTCCGGGACAGGGAACGAGCAGTACTTC.